A selection of T cell receptor beta chains follows, all from one sample in a study of shared clonotypes between healthy human individuals. Using immunoSEQ multiplex PCR, the repertoire was profiled, and TCRdb retains in-frame clones only, with some absent. The sample includes about 700,000 clones, 92% of them seen just once. The material sequenced was naive CD8+ T cells sorted from blood. Source of these receptors: a young man in good health. Each CDR3 is given without its conserved first and last residue. Only some rows state a clone size, as once, few, many or a class for expanded clones.

clone size | V gene | CDR3 protein
- | TRBV5-5 | ASSLGRGAGNTIY
- | TRBV7-8 | ASSLTLRVSNQPQH
- | TRBV7-3 | ASSLSGQQETQY
- | TRBV4-3 | ASSQDRTGDTDTQY
few | TRBV11-2 | ASSLVGGYEQY
- | TRBV27 | ASSFQGGGQPQH
- | TRBV7-9 | ASSPRDRIYNEQF
- | TRBV7-9 | ASSPDDGSSYEQY
- | TRBV5-4 | ASSPQGRGRSIDTQY
- | TRBV13 | ASSQIMVNEQF
- | TRBV7-3 | ASSLGLNEQF
- | TRBV9 | ASSVGPNRGNEQF
- | TRBV28 | ASGPPGQGNIQY
- | TRBV19 | ASSPPVGQGLYYGYT
- | TRBV19 | ASSIWTIRVDEKLF
few | TRBV29-1 | SVSGRGFGDTQY
- | TRBV5-4 | ASSPAGGIQY
- | TRBV6-1 | ASLRRGKIGNTIY
- | TRBV20-1 | SAGDSYEQY
- | TRBV11-2 | ASSQLSWEVNTEAF
- | TRBV6-5 | ASSYRADEQF
- | TRBV7-8 | ASSLPLLAGSTDTQY
- | TRBV5-6 | ASSHKLYRGHNEQF
- | TRBV9 | ASSVGQGINQPQH
- | TRBV6-1 | ASSELLAGGRYNEQF
once | TRBV7-8 | ASSEYRGGNQPQH
- | TRBV30 | AWGPGVSGNTIY
- | TRBV27 | ASSQGTELLYEQY